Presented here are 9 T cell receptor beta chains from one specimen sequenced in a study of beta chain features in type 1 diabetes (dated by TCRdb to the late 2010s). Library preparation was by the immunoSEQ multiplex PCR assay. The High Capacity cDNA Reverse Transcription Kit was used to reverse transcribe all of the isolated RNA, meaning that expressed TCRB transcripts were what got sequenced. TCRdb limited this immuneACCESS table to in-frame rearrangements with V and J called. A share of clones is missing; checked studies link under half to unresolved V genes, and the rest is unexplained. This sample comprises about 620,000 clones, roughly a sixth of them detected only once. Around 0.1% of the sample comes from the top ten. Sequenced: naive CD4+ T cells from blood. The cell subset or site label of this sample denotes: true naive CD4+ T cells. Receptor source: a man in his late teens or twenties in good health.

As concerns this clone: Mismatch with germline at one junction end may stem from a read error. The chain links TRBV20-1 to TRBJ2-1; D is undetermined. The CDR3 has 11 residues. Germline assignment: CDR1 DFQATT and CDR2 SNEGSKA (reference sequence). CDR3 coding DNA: TGCAGTGCTGCCAAGGAGCTCATGGTGCTCTTC. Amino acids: CSAAKELMVLF.

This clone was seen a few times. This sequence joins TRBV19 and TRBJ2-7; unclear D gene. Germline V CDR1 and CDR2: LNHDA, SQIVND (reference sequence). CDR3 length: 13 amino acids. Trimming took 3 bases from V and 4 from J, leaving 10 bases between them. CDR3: CASSIRLEYEQYF. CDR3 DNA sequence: TGTGCCAGTAGTATTCGGCTTGAGTACGAGCAGTACTTC.

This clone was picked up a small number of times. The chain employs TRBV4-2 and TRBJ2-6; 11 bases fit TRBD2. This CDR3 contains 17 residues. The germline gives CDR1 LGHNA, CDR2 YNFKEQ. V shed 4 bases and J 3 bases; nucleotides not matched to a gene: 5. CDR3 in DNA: TGTGCCAGCAGCCCTAGCGGGGGGCAGGGTGGGGCCAACGTCCTGACTTTC. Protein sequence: CASSPSGGQGGANVLTF.

The CDR3 protein is CASSTTLSQGAIQYEQYF. CDR3 DNA: TGTGCCAGCAGCACTACCCTCTCCCAGGGAGCAATCCAATACGAGCAGTACTTC. The rearrangement links TRBV5-6 to TRBJ2-7; D assignment may be TRBD1 or TRBD2 (5 bases each). Trimming took off 4 bases at V and 4 bases at J, with 27 bases between the two ends. Germline CDR1 is SGHDT and CDR2 is YYEEEE. The CDR3 extends over 18 amino acids.

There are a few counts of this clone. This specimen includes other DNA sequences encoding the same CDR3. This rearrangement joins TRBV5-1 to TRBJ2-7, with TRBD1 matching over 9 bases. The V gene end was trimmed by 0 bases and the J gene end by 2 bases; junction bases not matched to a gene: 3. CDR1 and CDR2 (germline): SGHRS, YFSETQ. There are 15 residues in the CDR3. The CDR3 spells CASSLGGQGAYEQYF. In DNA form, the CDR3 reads TGCGCCAGCAGCTTGGGGGGACAGGGAGCCTACGAGCAGTACTTC. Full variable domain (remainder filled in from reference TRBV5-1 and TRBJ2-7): KAGVTQTPRYLIKTRGQQVTLSCSPISGHRSVSWYQQTPGQGLQFLFEYFSETQRNKGNFPGRFSGRQFSNSRSEMNVSTLELGDSALYLCASSLGGQGAYEQYFGPGTRLTVT.

CDR3 loop: CASSPGLEFIDTQYF. The CDR3 DNA reads as TGTGCCAGCAGTCCGGGACTAGAGTTTATAGATACGCAGTATTTT. V is TRBV11-2 and J is TRBJ2-3; 8 bases fit TRBD2. V was pared by 6 bases and J by 5 bases, with 10 bases of the junction left unmatched. This CDR3 contains 15 residues. Per the germline V gene, CDR1 is SGHAT and CDR2 is FQNNGV.

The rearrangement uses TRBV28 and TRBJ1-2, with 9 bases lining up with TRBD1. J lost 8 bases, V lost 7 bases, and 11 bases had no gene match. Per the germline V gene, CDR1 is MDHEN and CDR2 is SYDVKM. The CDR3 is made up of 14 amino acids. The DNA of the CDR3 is TGTGCCAGCAAACTGTCCGGGACAGGGTGGGGCTACACCTTC. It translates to CASKLSGTGWGYTF.

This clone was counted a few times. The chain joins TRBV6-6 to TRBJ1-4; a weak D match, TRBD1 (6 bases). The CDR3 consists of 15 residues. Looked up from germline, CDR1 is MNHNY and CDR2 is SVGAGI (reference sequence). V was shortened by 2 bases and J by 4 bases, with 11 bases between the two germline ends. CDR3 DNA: TGTGCCAGCAGTTACAGGGGGACCGATAATGAAAAACTGTTTTTT. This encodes CASSYRGTDNEKLFF.

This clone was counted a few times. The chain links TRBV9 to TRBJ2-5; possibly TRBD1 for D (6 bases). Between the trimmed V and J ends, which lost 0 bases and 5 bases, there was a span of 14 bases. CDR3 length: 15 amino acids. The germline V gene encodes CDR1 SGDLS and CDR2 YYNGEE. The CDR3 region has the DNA TGTGCCAGCAGCGTAGCCAAAACAGGGTGGGAGACCCAGTACTTC. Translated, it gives CASSVAKTGWETQYF.